The entry below describes one TCR beta chain. The data belong to a study of blood T cell repertoires in COVID-19. Original methodology: Amplifying reference gene primers gave estimates of nucleated cell counts. Libraries were prepared by immunoSEQ multiplex PCR; TCRdb keeps only in-frame clonotypes and omits some of them. For V, J and clone size, that table is used; D and trimming come from the DNA. The data contain a few hundred thousand clones, approximately 87% of them singletons. This CDR3 has 16 amino acids. The chain couples TRBV21-1 to TRBJ2-1; the table names TRBD2, a call not compared with the DNA. TRBV21-1 is reported as a pseudogene. This TCR derives from a woman between 45 and 60 years old with acute or convalescent COVID-19. The sample consisted of peripheral blood. The CDR3 nucleotides read TGTGCCAGCAGCATTACTAGAGAAAGGCCCTACAATGAGCAGTTCTTC. Protein: CASSITRERPYNEQFF.